This entry concerns a single T cell receptor beta chain. These data belong to a study of CD8 T cells in Susac syndrome. The CDR3 is made up of 15 amino acids. The germline V gene encodes CDR1 SGDLS and CDR2 YYNGEE. Germline trimming cut 3 bases from V and 3 bases from J; bases unmatched to any gene: 9. cDNA came from roughly 0.53 to 1 ug RNA primed by random hexamers. Across 54 Vbeta and 13 Jbeta, immunoSEQ multiplex PCR amplified TCR beta CDR3. One entry per CDR3 protein results from TCRdb running MiXCR on the immunoSEQ multiplex PCR reads. The table includes hundreds of thousands of distinct CDR3 sequences, just under 95% detected once. The TEMRA cells underwent FACS enrichment, while the CD8+ and CD4+ T cells underwent negative isolation.

V gene TRBV9 combines with J gene TRBJ2-7; TRBD2 agrees at 7 bases. This TCR was sampled from a human donor with multiple sclerosis. The sequencing input was CD4+ T cells from PBMCs. The CDR3 sequence: CASSAHGEGLYEQYF. The CDR3 coding sequence is TGTGCCAGCAGCGCCCACGGGGAGGGACTCTACGAGCAGTACTTC.